A single sample gave rise to the 30 T cell receptor beta chains below, sequenced in a study of shared clonotypes between healthy human individuals. TCRdb's copy holds only in-frame clones and misses some; the assay was immunoSEQ multiplex PCR. The sample holds over 950,000 clones; approximately 80% are singletons and the top ten take approximately 0.95%. The sample comprised memory CD4+ T cells from PBMCs. Subset described: CD45RA-negative fraction. Receptors originate from a man aged 18 to 30 in good health. Some clones in this sample may be carry-over from other donors' samples.

This chain links TRBV28 with TRBJ1-5; no firm D call. The germline V and J ends were trimmed by 7 bases and 6 bases, with 16 bases remaining between them. This CDR3 comprises 14 residues. The germline CDR1 and CDR2 sequences are MDHEN and SYDVKM. The CDR3 DNA reads as TGTGCCAGCACCTCCATTTCGGAGCTTCAGCCCCAGCATTTT. This gives the protein CASTSISELQPQHF.

The rearrangement links TRBV11-2 to TRBJ2-2; 9 bases match TRBD2. This CDR3 contains 16 residues. V gave up 1 base and J gave up 8 bases; unmatched junction bases: 8. Looked up from germline, CDR1 is SGHAT and CDR2 is FQNNGV. CDR3 bases: TGTGCCAGCAGCTTAGGGCGGGAGGGCCGTGGAGGGGAGCTGTTTTTT. It specifies CASSLGREGRGGELFF.

J is TRBJ1-2 and V is TRBV5-1, with 7 positions matching TRBD1. CDR1 is SGHRS, CDR2 YFSETQ, per germline. V shed 0 bases, J shed 2 bases, and the junction held 4 bases outside the gene matches. The CDR3 runs to 15 residues. The CDR3 DNA is TGCGCCAGCAGCTTGGTGGACAGGACGAACTATGGCTACACCTTC. It translates to CASSLVDRTNYGYTF.

The chain combines TRBV18 with TRBJ1-5, with 7 bases lining up with TRBD1. There are 15 residues in the CDR3. Germline CDR1 is KGHSH and CDR2 is LQKENI. The trim removed 1 base at V and 2 bases at J, leaving 2 bases unmatched. CDR3 region: CASSPQGARNQPQHF. The DNA of the CDR3 is TGTGCCAGCTCACCACAGGGGGCTCGCAATCAGCCCCAGCATTTT.

The CDR3 sequence is CASRFVGTSNYEQYF. For the CDR3, the DNA is TGTGCCAGCAGATTTGTCGGTACCTCAAACTACGAGCAGTACTTC. This chain connects TRBV28 to TRBJ2-7; D remains ambiguous. The V gene's germline CDR1 is MDHEN and CDR2 SYDVKM. CDR3 length: 15 amino acids. The V gene lost 6 bases and the J gene lost 3 bases, with 18 bases spanning the gap.

The genes are TRBV30 and TRBJ1-3; possible D gene TRBD1, 6 bases. Looked up from germline, CDR1 is GTSNPN and CDR2 is SVGIG (reference sequence). The CDR3 covers 14 residues. Trimming cost V 0 bases and J 3 bases, with 9 bases left between them. The CDR3 region has the DNA TGTGCCTGGAGTGTGGGGGGGCTTGGAAACACCATATATTTT. Residues: CAWSVGGLGNTIYF.

The chain joins TRBV27 to TRBJ2-4, with D hard to call. This CDR3 is 16 amino acids long. With 7 bases removed from V and 0 bases from J, the gap between germline ends came to 16 bases. The germline V gene has CDR1 MNHEY and CDR2 SMNVEV (reference sequence). CDR3 sequence: CASTPLRSLAKNIQYF. Written as DNA, the CDR3 is TGTGCCAGCACCCCCCTTCGTTCTTTAGCCAAAAACATTCAGTACTTC.

The chain joins TRBV7-2 to TRBJ2-7; TRBD2 aligns across 14 bases. Germline CDR1 reads SGHTA; CDR2 reads FQGNSA. Trimming removed 2 bases from V and 4 bases from J; junction bases left unmatched: 7. This CDR3 has 17 amino acids. CDR3 sequence: CASSLLGLAGVRYEQYF. The CDR3 nucleotides read TGTGCCAGCAGCTTATTGGGACTAGCGGGAGTGAGATACGAGCAGTACTTC. The variable domain in full, with the rest retrieved from reference TRBV7-2 and TRBJ2-7, is GAGVSQSPSNKVTEKGKDVELRCDPISGHTALYWYRQSLGQGLEFLIYFQGNSAPDKSGLPSDRFSAERTGGSVSTLTIQRTQQEDSAVYLCASSLLGLAGVRYEQYFGPGTRLTVT.

V is TRBV7-3 and J is TRBJ2-5, with D tentatively TRBD2 (6 bases). Germline-derived CDR1 and CDR2 are SGHTA and FQGTGA. Trimming shortened V by 3 bases and J by 4 bases, and 9 bases separated the two germline ends. This CDR3 comprises 13 residues. The CDR3 DNA is TGTGCCAGCAGCTTCGGGACTCTAGAGACCCAGTACTTC. This encodes CASSFGTLETQYF.

This sequence joins TRBV4-1 and TRBJ1-5, with D unclear. Germline V gene lookup returns CDR1 MGHRA and CDR2 YSYEKL. The CDR3 totals 13 residues. V lost 0 bases and J lost 7, with 7 bases in between. CDR3 nucleotides: TGCGCCAGCAGCCAAGATGTCCACCAGCCCCAGCATTTT. Translation: CASSQDVHQPQHF.

The rearrangement uses TRBV12-5 and TRBJ2-3, with 12 positions matching TRBD1. The CDR3 has 17 amino acids. Unmatched junction bases numbered 8, after V lost 6 bases and J lost 1 base. CDR1 and CDR2 from the germline V gene are LGHNT and FRNRAP. Here the CDR3 reads CASGSGQGASGTDTQYF. CDR3 coding DNA: TGTGCTAGTGGCTCGGGACAGGGGGCCTCCGGCACAGATACGCAGTATTTT. Drawing the rest from reference TRBV12-5 and TRBJ2-3, the complete variable domain is DARVTQTPRHKVTEMGQEVTMRCQPILGHNTVFWYRQTMMQGLELLAYFRNRAPLDDSGMPKDRFSAEMPDATLATLKIQPSEPRDSAVYFCASGSGQGASGTDTQYFGPGTRLTVL.

The chain uses TRBV6-4 and TRBJ1-3; the D gene is possibly TRBD1 (5 bases). Per germline, CDR1 MRHNA and CDR2 SNTAGT. The CDR3 covers 16 residues. CDR3 coding DNA: TGTTCGACGTTCAAAGGGGAGGGCCATTCTGGAAACACCATATATTTT. Protein product: CSTFKGEGHSGNTIYF.

The chain recombines TRBV2 with TRBJ2-1, with a possible D match to TRBD2 (5 bases). The CDR3 is 16 residues long. V was trimmed by 6 bases and J by 9 bases, leaving 24 bases between them. Looked up from germline, CDR1 is SNHLY and CDR2 is FYNNEI. CDR3 sequence reads: CASRGIPRRSEAEQFF. CDR3 DNA sequence: TGTGCCAGCAGAGGGATCCCAAGGAGGTCGGAGGCTGAGCAGTTCTTC.

This clone turned up a few times. The V gene is TRBV28, the J gene TRBJ2-1; 8 nucleotides line up with TRBD2. Trimming removed 7 bases from V and 6 bases from J; junction bases left unmatched: 5. Germline V gives CDR1 MDHEN, CDR2 SYDVKM. This CDR3 region has 13 residues. The CDR3 sequence is CASTGGAPNEQFF. Written as DNA, the CDR3 is TGTGCCAGCACCGGGGGGGCGCCCAATGAGCAGTTCTTC. Using reference TRBV28 and TRBJ2-1 for the parts outside the CDR3, the full variable domain is DVKVTQSSRYLVKRTGEKVFLECVQDMDHENMFWYRQDPGLGLRLIYFSYDVKMKEKGDIPEGYSVSREKKERFSLILESASTNQTSMYLCASTGGAPNEQFFGPGTRLTVL.

The rearrangement joins TRBV27 to TRBJ2-7, with unresolved D. Germline-derived CDR1 and CDR2 are MNHEY and SMNVEV (reference sequence). The CDR3 contains 11 residues. Trimming took off 5 bases at V and 5 bases at J, with 7 bases between the two ends. The CDR3 coding sequence is TGTGCCAGCAGTCTCAATCACGAGCAGTACTTC. Protein product: CASSLNHEQYF.

This chain joins TRBV2 and TRBJ1-1; 10 nucleotides line up with TRBD1. After removal of 5 bases from V and 5 bases from J, the junction contained 5 bases not matched to a gene. This CDR3 contains 14 residues. The germline V gene encodes CDR1 SNHLY and CDR2 FYNNEI. In nucleotides, the CDR3 is TGTGCCAGCAGTCGACAGGGGGCTGTAACTGAAGCTTTCTTT. Translation: CASSRQGAVTEAFF.

This clone was observed once. The chain employs TRBV4-1 and TRBJ2-2, with 10 bases that match TRBD2. The CDR3 sequence is 17 residues long. Germline loops: CDR1 MGHRA, CDR2 YSYEKL. J gave up 5 bases and V 4 bases, and 10 bases lay outside the gene matches. DNA of the CDR3: TGCGCCAGCAGCCGTGGACTAGCGGCGATAGGGACCGGGGAGCTGTTTTTT. It encodes CASSRGLAAIGTGELFF.

The rearrangement links TRBV20-1 to TRBJ2-3, with D unclear. There are 9 residues in the CDR3. Germline CDR1 and CDR2: DFQATT and SNEGSKA (reference sequence). V was pared by 7 bases and J by 6 bases, with 5 bases between. Here the CDR3 DNA reads TGCAGTGAACAGGATACGCAGTATTTT. It is translated as CSEQDTQYF.

The V and J genes are TRBV19 and TRBJ1-5, with unresolved D. V was pared by 5 bases and J by 0 bases, with 11 bases between. Germline V gene sequence: CDR1 LNHDA, CDR2 SQIVND (reference sequence). There are 15 residues in the CDR3. This CDR3 is CASSGEGLSNQPQHF. The CDR3 nucleotides are TGTGCCAGTAGTGGGGAGGGCCTTAGCAATCAGCCCCAGCATTTT.

The chain employs TRBV4-1 and TRBJ2-7; 8 nucleotides match TRBD1. The CDR3 totals 17 residues. The V segment lost 1 base and the J segment 5 bases; nucleotides outside the gene matches: 13. Germline assignment: CDR1 MGHRA and CDR2 YSYEKL. The CDR3 bases are TGCGCCAGCAGCCAAGGCCCCACGACAGGGGTTGGGAACGAGCAGTACTTC. This sequence encodes CASSQGPTTGVGNEQYF.

The chain recombines TRBV30 with TRBJ2-7, with 12 bases lining up with TRBD2. The CDR3 sequence is 14 residues long. Germline assignment: CDR1 GTSNPN and CDR2 SVGIG (reference sequence). V was clipped by 7 bases and J by 2 bases; unmatched bases: 6. CDR3 nucleotide sequence: TGTGCCTTGACTAGCGGGGGCCAAGCCTACGAGCAGTACTTC. It codes for CALTSGGQAYEQYF.

As concerns this clone: One junction end disagrees with the germline gene, perhaps due to a read error. The same CDR3 can be traced to other DNA sequences in this sample. The chain combines TRBV7-2 with TRBJ1-1, with TRBD1 as a possible D gene (6 bases). CDR1 SGHTA and CDR2 FQGNSA come from the germline V gene. CDR3 length equals 14 residues. This CDR3 is CASSLVGGLTEAFF. The CDR3 DNA is TGTGCCAGTAGCTTAGTGGGGGGGCTCACTGAAGCTTTCTTT.

V gene TRBV5-4 combines with J gene TRBJ2-1; possible D gene TRBD2, 5 bases. V lost 1 base and J 9 bases, leaving 8 bases between the germline ends. This CDR3 comprises 12 residues. The germline CDR1 and CDR2 sequences are SGHNT and YYREEE (reference sequence). In DNA, the CDR3 is TGTGCCAGCAGCTTGAGCGAGGGTGAGCAGTTCTTC. Translation: CASSLSEGEQFF.

V is TRBV28 and J is TRBJ1-2; no reliable D call. V lost 1 base and J 3 bases, leaving 6 bases between the germline ends. The CDR3 extends over 13 amino acids. Germline V CDR1 and CDR2: MDHEN, SYDVKM. The CDR3 spells CASSLSTHYGYTF. The DNA for the CDR3 is TGTGCCAGCAGTTTATCGACACACTATGGCTACACCTTC.

This clone was observed a few times. The same CDR3 also results from other DNA sequences found in this sample. The chain uses TRBV18 and TRBJ2-5, with unresolved D. The germline V and J ends were trimmed by 0 bases and 4 bases, with 6 bases remaining between them. CDR3 length equals 13 residues. The germline gives CDR1 KGHSH, CDR2 LQKENI. CDR3 residues: CASSPPGVETQYF. CDR3 nucleotides: TGTGCCAGCTCACCACCGGGCGTAGAGACCCAGTACTTC.

As regards this clone: It is likely a read error: a sequence one base away is far more abundant. The rearrangement links TRBV7-9 to TRBJ1-1; possible D gene TRBD1, 5 bases. The CDR3 runs 13 residues. V lost 1 base and J lost 6, with 9 bases in between. Germline CDR1 and CDR2: SEHNR and FQNEAQ (reference sequence). CDR3: CASSLEQGAEAFF. The CDR3 nucleotides are TGTGCCAGCAGCTTAGAGCAGGGCGCTGAAGCTTTCTTT.

The chain has TRBV19 and TRBJ1-1; perhaps TRBD1 as D (5 bases). CDR3 size: 18 residues. V lost 3 bases and J 11 bases, leaving 31 bases between the germline ends. The germline CDR1 and CDR2 sequences are LNHDA and SQIVND (reference sequence). CDR3 in DNA: TGTGCCAGTAGTATGATTGGCGGGGCAGGGTATAGTCTCGCTTCGGCTTTCTTT. Protein: CASSMIGGAGYSLASAFF.

This chain uses TRBV7-3 with TRBJ2-5, with TRBD1 identical over 8 bases. Germline-derived CDR1 and CDR2 are SGHTA and FQGTGA. The V gene end was trimmed by 2 bases and the J gene end by 9 bases; junction bases not matched to a gene: 5. The CDR3 extends over 13 amino acids. The CDR3, as DNA: TGTGCCAGCAGCTTAGACAGGGGCCAGGCCCAGTACTTC. Translating gives CASSLDRGQAQYF.

This sequence joins TRBV5-1 and TRBJ1-2; 7 bases match TRBD1. Germline CDR1 reads SGHRS; CDR2 reads YFSETQ. The V segment lost 4 bases and the J segment 4 bases; nucleotides outside the gene matches: 4. The CDR3 extends over 13 amino acids. The CDR3 protein is CASSADRVYGYTF. The CDR3 DNA is TGCGCCAGCAGCGCCGACAGGGTCTATGGCTACACCTTC. Full variable domain (rest looked up from reference TRBV5-1 and TRBJ1-2): KAGVTQTPRYLIKTRGQQVTLSCSPISGHRSVSWYQQTPGQGLQFLFEYFSETQRNKGNFPGRFSGRQFSNSRSEMNVSTLELGDSALYLCASSADRVYGYTFGSGTRLTVV.

V usage is TRBV14 and J usage is TRBJ1-1; 8 positions match TRBD1. The CDR3 covers 14 residues. Germline V gene sequence: CDR1 SGHDN, CDR2 FVKESK. The trim removed 4 bases at V and 4 bases at J, leaving 5 bases unmatched. The CDR3 coding sequence is TGTGCCAGCAGCCTCGGACAGGGTTCCACTGAAGCTTTCTTT. Residues: CASSLGQGSTEAFF.